This TCR beta chain was sequenced for a study of blood T cells in healthy people across ages. CDR1 and CDR2 from the germline V gene are MGHRA and YSYEKL. V was shortened by 2 bases and J by 3 bases, with 8 bases between the two germline ends. The CDR3 loop spans 13 amino acids. The sample providers were healthy Caucasian people from Russia, aged roughly 6 to 95. No fewer than 5.5 micrograms of total RNA were isolated from every sample. Next came a second PCR, run for about 6 to 12 cycles, which used a sample-barcoded 5' primer along with a J-beta primer mix. Sequencing yielded, for each sample, at least 3 million paired-end reads carrying CDR3. From the 5' RACE reads, TCRdb called clonotypes with MiXCR, one entry per CDR3 protein. Among about 970,000 distinct CDR3 sequences listed, about 51% were seen once.

Sequencing used blood. J is TRBJ2-7 and V is TRBV4-1; D is undetermined. This TCR was sampled from a woman in her sixties or seventies in good health. The CDR3 loop reads CASSQFGFYEQYF. The CDR3 DNA sequence: TGCGCCAGCAGCCAATTCGGGTTCTACGAGCAGTACTTC.